The following is a T cell receptor beta chain sequence with its context. Antigen unknown. The sample is drawn from a study of T cells in Graves' hyperthyroidism and ophthalmopathy. Regarding the study as a whole: A model of 13 V-J features distinguished ophthalmopathy from stable hyperthyroidism. In validation, the model predicted ophthalmopathy. These predictions came a median about 6.5 months before onset. In the blood, most expanded thyroid clonotypes above 0.001 appeared as well.

Diagnostic assessment was based on clinical symptoms, serum thyroxine and TRAb, thyroid ultrasound and orbital computed tomography. TCR beta CDR3 regions were amplified from RNA. An initial round of RT-PCR targeting the TCR CDR3 relied on the HTBI primer set. TCRdb itself ran the multiplex PCR reads through MiXCR, one entry per CDR3 protein. The sample yields about 700,000 distinct CDR3 sequences, 45% seen once. Trimming shortened V by 0 bases and J by 0 bases, and 12 bases separated the two germline ends. CDR3 length: 15 amino acids. CDR1 and CDR2 from the germline V gene are DFQATT and SNEGSKA (reference sequence).

The receptor was derived from an adult man with Graves' disease, either hyperthyroidism or ophthalmopathy (not recorded which). This chain connects TRBV20-1 to TRBJ2-7; possibly TRBD2 for D (6 bases). The sequencing sample was made of peripheral blood or thyroid tissue (not recorded which). CDR3 sequence reads: CSARDGAGNSYEQYF. CDR3 nucleotides: TGCAGTGCTAGAGATGGGGCGGGAAACTCCTACGAGCAGTACTTC.